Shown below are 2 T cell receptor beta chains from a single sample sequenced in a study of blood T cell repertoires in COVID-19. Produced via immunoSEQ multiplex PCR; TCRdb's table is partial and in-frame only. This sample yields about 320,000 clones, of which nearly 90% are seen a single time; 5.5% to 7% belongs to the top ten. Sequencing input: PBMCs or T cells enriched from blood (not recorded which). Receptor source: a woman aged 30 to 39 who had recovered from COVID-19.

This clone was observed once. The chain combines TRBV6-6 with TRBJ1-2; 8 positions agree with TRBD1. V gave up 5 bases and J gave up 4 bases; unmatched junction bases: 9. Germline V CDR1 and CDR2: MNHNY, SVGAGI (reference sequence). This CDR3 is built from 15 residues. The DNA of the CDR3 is TGTGCCAGCAGTACCCCGGGACAGGAGGTCTATGGCTACACCTTC. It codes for CASSTPGQEVYGYTF.

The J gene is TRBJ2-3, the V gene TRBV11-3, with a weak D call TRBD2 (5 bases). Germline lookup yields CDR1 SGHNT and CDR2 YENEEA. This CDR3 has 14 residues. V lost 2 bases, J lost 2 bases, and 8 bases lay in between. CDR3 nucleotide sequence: TGTGCCAGCAGCTTATTCGGGGACACAGATACGCAGTATTTT. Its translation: CASSLFGDTDTQYF.